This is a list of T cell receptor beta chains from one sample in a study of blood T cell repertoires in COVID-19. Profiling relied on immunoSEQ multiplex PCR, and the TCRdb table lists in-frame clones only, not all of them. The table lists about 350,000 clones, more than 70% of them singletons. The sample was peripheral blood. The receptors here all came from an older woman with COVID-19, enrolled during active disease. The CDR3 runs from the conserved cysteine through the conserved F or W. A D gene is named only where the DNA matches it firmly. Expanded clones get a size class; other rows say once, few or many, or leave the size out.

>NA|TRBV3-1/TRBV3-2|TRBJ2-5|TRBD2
TGTGCCAGCAGCCAAGCTCTCGGGGGGTCTCTAGCGGGGGTCGGAGAGACCCAGTACTTC
CASSQALGGSLAGVGETQYF
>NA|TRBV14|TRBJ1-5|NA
TGTGCCAGCAGCCAAGTGGGCAGGCTTCAGCCCCAGCATTTT
CASSQVGRLQPQHF
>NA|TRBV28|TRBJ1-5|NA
TGTGCCAGCAGCCCAGGAGGGTTCAATCAGCCCCAGCATTTT
CASSPGGFNQPQHF
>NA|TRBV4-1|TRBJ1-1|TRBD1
TGCGCCAGCAGCCATCGACAGGGTGAAGCTTTCTTT
CASSHRQGEAFF
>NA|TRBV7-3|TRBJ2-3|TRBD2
TGTGCCAGCAGGAGGGGACTAGCGGGGGATACGCAGTATTTT
CASRRGLAGDTQYF
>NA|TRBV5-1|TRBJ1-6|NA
TGCGCCAGCAGCACGGACACTTCCCGTTCACCCCTCCACTTT
CASSTDTSRSPLHF
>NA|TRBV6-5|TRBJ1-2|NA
TGTGCCAGCAGTTCCTTCTCTTACTATGGCTACACCTTC
CASSSFSYYGYTF
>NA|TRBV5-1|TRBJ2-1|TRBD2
TGCGCCAGCAGCCGGCTTACTAGCGACAATGAGCAGTTCTTC
CASSRLTSDNEQFF
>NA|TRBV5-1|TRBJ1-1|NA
TGCGCCAGCAGCCTCCGGGACACAGGTTACACTGAAGCTTTCTTT
CASSLRDTGYTEAFF
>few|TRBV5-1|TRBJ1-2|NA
TGCGCCAGCAGCCGCGACACCTCAGCTAACTATGGCTACACCTTC
CASSRDTSANYGYTF
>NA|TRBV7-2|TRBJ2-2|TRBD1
TGTGCCAGCAGCACCCGTCATTGGACAGGGACGAACACCGGGGAGCTGTTTTTT
CASSTRHWTGTNTGELFF
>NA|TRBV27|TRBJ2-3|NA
TGTACCAGCAGTCTTCGACAGGCCACAGATACGCAGTATTTT
CTSSLRQATDTQYF
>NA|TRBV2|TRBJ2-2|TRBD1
TGTGCCAGCACCATCCGGGACAGCACCGGGGAGCTGTTTTTT
CASTIRDSTGELFF
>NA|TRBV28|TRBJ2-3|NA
TGTGCCAGCAGTTTAGGACGTAGGCGGGGCACAGATACGCAGTATTTT
CASSLGRRRGTDTQYF
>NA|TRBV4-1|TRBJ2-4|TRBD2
TGCGCCAGCAGCCAAGATCGAGCGGGGGGCCAAAACATTCAGTACTTC
CASSQDRAGGQNIQYF
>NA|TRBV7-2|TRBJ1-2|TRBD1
TGTGCCAGCAGCTTAGAAACAGGGGCTTATGGCTACACCTTC
CASSLETGAYGYTF
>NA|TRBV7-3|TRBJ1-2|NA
TGTGCCAGCAGCTTAGAATCCGGGGATGGCTACACCTTC
CASSLESGDGYTF
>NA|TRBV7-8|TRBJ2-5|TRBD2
TGTGCCAGCAGCCGCCCGGGGGGGTCCCAAGAGACCCAGTACTTC
CASSRPGGSQETQYF
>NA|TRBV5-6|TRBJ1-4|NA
TGTGCCAGCAGCTTACGACGGCAGGGCCAACTGTTTTTT
CASSLRRQGQLFF
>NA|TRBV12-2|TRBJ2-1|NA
TGTGCAAGTCGCCACCCTAGCGGGGACTACAATGAGCAGTTCTTC
CASRHPSGDYNEQFF
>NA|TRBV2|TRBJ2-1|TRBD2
TGTGCCAGCAGTTGGGAGGGTGAGCAGTTCTTC
CASSWEGEQFF
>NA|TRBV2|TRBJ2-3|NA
TGTGCCAGCAGTGGGACAGGGAGGGCAGATACGCAGTATTTT
CASSGTGRADTQYF
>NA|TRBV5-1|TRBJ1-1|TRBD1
TGCGCCAGCAGCCGGGACAGTCTCATGAACACTGAAGCTTTCTTT
CASSRDSLMNTEAFF
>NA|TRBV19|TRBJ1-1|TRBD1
TGTGCCAGTAGTAGTGCAGGGGGTGTTTTCGGCACTGAAGCTTTCTTT
CASSSAGGVFGTEAFF
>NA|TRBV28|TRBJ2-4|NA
TGTGCCAGCAGTCCTCGAGGGGGGGGCAGCATTCAGTACTTC
CASSPRGGGSIQYF
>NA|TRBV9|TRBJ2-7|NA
TGTGCCAGCAGCCCAAGGGCCGGGGACGAGCAGTACTTC
CASSPRAGDEQYF
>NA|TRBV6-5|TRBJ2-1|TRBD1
TGTGCCAGCAGTACCCGGGACAGGGGGCTGGAGCAGTTCTTC
CASSTRDRGLEQFF
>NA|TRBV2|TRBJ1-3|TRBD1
TGTGCCAGCAGTGGTACAGGGGCTGGAAACACCATATATTTT
CASSGTGAGNTIYF
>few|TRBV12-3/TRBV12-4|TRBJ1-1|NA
TGTGCCAGCAGCCGGAACACTGAAGCTTTCTTT
CASSRNTEAFF
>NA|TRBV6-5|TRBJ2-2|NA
TGTGCCAGCAGTCCCTACCGTACCGGGGAGCTGTTTTTT
CASSPYRTGELFF
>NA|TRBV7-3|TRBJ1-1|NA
TGTGCCAGCAGCTTAAGGCAGTCGAACACTGAAGCTTTCTTT
CASSLRQSNTEAFF
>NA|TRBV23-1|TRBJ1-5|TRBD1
TGCGCCAGCAGTCAATCGGTAAATGAGGGGGGAGAAGAGGGGGCCAGCCCCAAGCATTTT
CASSQSVNEGGEEGASPKHF
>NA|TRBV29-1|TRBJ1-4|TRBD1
TGCAGCGCACGACAGGGGATCGAAAAACTGTTTTTT
CSARQGIEKLFF
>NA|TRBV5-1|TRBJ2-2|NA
TGCGCCAGCTTGGACCTTCAGGGGCCGACCGGGGAGCTGTTTTTT
CASLDLQGPTGELFF
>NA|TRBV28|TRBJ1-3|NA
TGTGCCAGCAGTACTGGAGAGTTTAGCTCTGGAAACACCATATATTTT
CASSTGEFSSGNTIYF
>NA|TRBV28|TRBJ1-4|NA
TGTGCCAGCAGTTTACGGACACCGAATGAAAAACTGTTTTTT
CASSLRTPNEKLFF
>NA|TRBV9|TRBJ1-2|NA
TGTGCCAGCAGCGTTTCCAACCAGGGTACCTATGGCTACACCTTC
CASSVSNQGTYGYTF
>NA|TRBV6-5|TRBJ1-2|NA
TGTGCCAGCAGCCCCCAGGCGCGGGCGGTTCAAGGCTACACCTTC
CASSPQARAVQGYTF
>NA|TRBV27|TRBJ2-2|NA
TGTGCCAGCAGAAAGACTCCACGGGGCACCGGGGAGCTGTTTTTT
CASRKTPRGTGELFF
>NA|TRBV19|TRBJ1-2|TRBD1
TGTGCCAGCACCTCACGCGGGACAGACTATGGCTACACCTTC
CASTSRGTDYGYTF
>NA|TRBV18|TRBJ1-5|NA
TGTGCCAGCTCACATCAGGGGAGCAATCAGCCCCAGCATTTT
CASSHQGSNQPQHF